This T cell receptor (beta chain) originates from a study of response to subunit inactivated influenza vaccine. The study's findings and limits: Authors suggested that a seasonal influenza vaccination recruits few new T cells each time.

Germline V gene lookup returns CDR1 LGHDT and CDR2 YNNKEL (reference sequence). This CDR3 contains 16 residues. The V and J ends lost 0 bases and 1 base respectively, with 11 bases between them. TCRdb redid the calling of the RT-PCR reads with MiXCR, one entry per CDR3 protein. This sample has 280,000 or so distinct CDR3 sequences, with about a fifth found just once. This clonotype was seen only a few times. Its target is not known. V usage is TRBV3-1 and J usage is TRBJ2-3; D is perhaps TRBD2 (6 bases). This TCR was recovered from a man aged 45 to 70 who received an inactivated influenza vaccine. The starting material was PBMCs from blood, obtained 21 months after vaccination. The CDR3 DNA reads as TGTGCCAGCAGCCAAGACCCGGGACTGCGCACAGATACGCAGTATTTT. It specifies CASSQDPGLRTDTQYF.